The TCR beta chain under discussion was sequenced for a study of CD8+ T cells in alopecia areata. Reverse transcription of extracted RNA yielded cDNA, which provided the sequencing template. Libraries were prepared by immunoSEQ multiplex PCR; TCRdb keeps only in-frame clonotypes and omits some of them. The sample holds 150,000 to 200,000 clones, 53% seen once. On this clone itself: Its antigen remains unknown.

Study-wide findings and caveats: Lesional scalp displayed greater clonality than normal scalp, most notably in alopecia totalis/universalis.

Sample treatment: oral pan-JAK inhibitor, 5-10 mg twice daily. The source of this sequence is a human donor with alopecia areata. The input for sequencing was CD8+ T cells sorted from blood, taken at week 24, from a patient treated with tofacitinib.

The CDR3 DNA is TGTGCCAGCTCACCACCAGAGCGGGGGGCTCACAATGAGCAGTTCTTC. Amino acid sequence: CASSPPERGAHNEQFF. The J gene is TRBJ2-1, the V gene TRBV18; 9 bases match TRBD2. With 0 bases clipped from V and 5 bases from J, the junction kept 5 bases outside the gene matches. This CDR3 has 16 residues. The germline V gene encodes CDR1 KGHSH and CDR2 LQKENI.